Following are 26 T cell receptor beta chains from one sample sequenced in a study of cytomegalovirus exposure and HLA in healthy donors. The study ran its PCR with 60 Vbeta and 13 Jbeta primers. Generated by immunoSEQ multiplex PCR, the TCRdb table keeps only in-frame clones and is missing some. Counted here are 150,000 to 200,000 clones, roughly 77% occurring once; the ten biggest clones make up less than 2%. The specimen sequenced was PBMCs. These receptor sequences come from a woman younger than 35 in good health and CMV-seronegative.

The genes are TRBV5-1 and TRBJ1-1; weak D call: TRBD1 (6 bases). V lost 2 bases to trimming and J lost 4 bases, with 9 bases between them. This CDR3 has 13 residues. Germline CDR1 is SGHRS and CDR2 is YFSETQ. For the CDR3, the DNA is TGCGCCAGCAGCTTCTCAGGGGTCACTGAAGCTTTCTTT. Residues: CASSFSGVTEAFF.

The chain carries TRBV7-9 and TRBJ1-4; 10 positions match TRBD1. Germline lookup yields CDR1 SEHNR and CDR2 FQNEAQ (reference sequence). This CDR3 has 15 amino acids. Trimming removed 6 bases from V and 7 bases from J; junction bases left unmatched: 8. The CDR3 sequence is CASSEQTGGGEKLFF. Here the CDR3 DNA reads TGTGCCAGCAGTGAGCAGACAGGGGGCGGTGAAAAACTGTTTTTT.

The CDR3 region has the DNA TGTGCCAGCAGCTTGCAGTACAGGGAGGGTAGCAATCAGCCCCAGCATTTT. Protein product: CASSLQYREGSNQPQHF. The chain is built from TRBV5-5 and TRBJ1-5, with D perhaps TRBD1 (6 bases). The ends were cut back, 1 base at V and 0 bases at J, with 14 bases in the middle. This CDR3 has 17 residues. Germline assignment: CDR1 SGHKS and CDR2 YYEKEE (reference sequence).

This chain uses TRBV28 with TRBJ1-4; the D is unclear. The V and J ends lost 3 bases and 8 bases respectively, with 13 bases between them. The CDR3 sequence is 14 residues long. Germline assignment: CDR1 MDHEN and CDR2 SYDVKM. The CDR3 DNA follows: TGTGCCAGCAGTTTCGAGTTGCCGGGAGAAAAACTGTTTTTT. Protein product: CASSFELPGEKLFF.

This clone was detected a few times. This CDR3 is CASSVDLLTSGTSNTGELFF. The CDR3 DNA follows: TGTGCCAGCAGCGTAGACCTGTTGACTAGCGGGACGTCGAACACCGGGGAGCTGTTTTTT. V is TRBV9 and J is TRBJ2-2; 11 bases match TRBD2. The CDR3 runs 20 residues. Germline lookup yields CDR1 SGDLS and CDR2 YYNGEE. With V trimmed by 0 bases and J by 0 bases, 10 bases remained unmatched. The full variable domain, its missing parts supplied by reference TRBV9 and TRBJ2-2, is DSGVTQTPKHLITATGQRVTLRCSPRSGDLSVYWYQQSLDQGLQFLIQYYNGEERAKGNILERFSAQQFPDLHSELNLSSLELGDSALYFCASSVDLLTSGTSNTGELFFGEGSRLTVL.

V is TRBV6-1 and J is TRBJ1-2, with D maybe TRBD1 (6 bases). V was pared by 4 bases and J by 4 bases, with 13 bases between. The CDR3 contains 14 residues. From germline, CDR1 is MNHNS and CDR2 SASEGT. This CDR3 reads CASSGTGHFYGYTF. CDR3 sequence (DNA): TGTGCCAGCAGTGGAACGGGACACTTCTATGGCTACACCTTC.

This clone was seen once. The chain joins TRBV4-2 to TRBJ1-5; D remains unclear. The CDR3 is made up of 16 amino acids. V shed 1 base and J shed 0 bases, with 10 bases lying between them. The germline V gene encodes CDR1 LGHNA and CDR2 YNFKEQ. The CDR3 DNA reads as TGTGCCAGCAGCCAAGGTTTAACAGATAGCAATCAGCCCCAGCATTTT. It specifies CASSQGLTDSNQPQHF.

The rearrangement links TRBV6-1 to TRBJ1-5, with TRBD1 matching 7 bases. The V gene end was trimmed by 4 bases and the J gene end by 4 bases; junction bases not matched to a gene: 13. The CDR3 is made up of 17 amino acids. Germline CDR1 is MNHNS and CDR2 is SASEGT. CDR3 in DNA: TGTGCCAGCAGTGTCGTTGGCACCCGGGACAGTAATCAGCCCCAGCATTTT. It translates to CASSVVGTRDSNQPQHF.

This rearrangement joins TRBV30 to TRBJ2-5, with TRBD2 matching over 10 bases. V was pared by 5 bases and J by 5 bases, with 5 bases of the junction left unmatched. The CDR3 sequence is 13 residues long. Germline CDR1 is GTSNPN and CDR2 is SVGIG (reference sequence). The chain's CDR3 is CAWGLAGEETQYF. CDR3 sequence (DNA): TGTGCCTGGGGGCTAGCGGGAGAGGAGACCCAGTACTTC. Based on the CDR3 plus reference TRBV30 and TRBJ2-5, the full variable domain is SQTIHQWPATLVQPVGSPLSLECTVEGTSNPNLYWYRQAAGRGLQLLFYSVGIGQISSEVPQNLSASRPQDRQFILSSKKLLLSDSGFYLCAWGLAGEETQYFGPGTRLLVL.

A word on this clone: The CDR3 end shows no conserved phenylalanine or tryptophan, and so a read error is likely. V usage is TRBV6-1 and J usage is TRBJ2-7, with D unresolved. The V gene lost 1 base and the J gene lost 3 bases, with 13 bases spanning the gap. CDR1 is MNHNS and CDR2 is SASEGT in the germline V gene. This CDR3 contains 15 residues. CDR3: CASSEGLGKYYEQYL. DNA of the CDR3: TGTGCCAGCAGTGAAGGATTAGGCAAGTACTACGAGCAGTACCTC.

The CDR3 loop reads CASSVTGQPRVETQYF. The CDR3, as DNA: TGTGCCAGCAGCGTAACTGGACAGCCGAGGGTAGAGACCCAGTACTTC. The rearrangement links TRBV9 to TRBJ2-5, with D tentatively TRBD1 (6 bases). From germline, CDR1 is SGDLS and CDR2 YYNGEE. Trimming stripped 1 base from V and 4 bases from J, with 17 bases between. The CDR3 length is 16 residues. The complete variable domain, with remaining parts taken from reference TRBV9 and TRBJ2-5, reads DSGVTQTPKHLITATGQRVTLRCSPRSGDLSVYWYQQSLDQGLQFLIQYYNGEERAKGNILERFSAQQFPDLHSELNLSSLELGDSALYFCASSVTGQPRVETQYFGPGTRLLVL.

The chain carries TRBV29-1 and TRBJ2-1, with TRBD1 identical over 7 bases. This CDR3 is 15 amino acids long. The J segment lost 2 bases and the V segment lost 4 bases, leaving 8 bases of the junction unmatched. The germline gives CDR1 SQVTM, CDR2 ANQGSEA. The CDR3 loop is CSVARDSATYNEQFF. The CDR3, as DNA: TGCAGCGTTGCCCGGGACAGCGCTACCTACAATGAGCAGTTCTTC.

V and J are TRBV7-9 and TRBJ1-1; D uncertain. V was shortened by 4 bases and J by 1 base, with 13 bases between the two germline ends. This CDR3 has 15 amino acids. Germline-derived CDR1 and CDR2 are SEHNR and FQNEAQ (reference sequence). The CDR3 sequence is CASSSEAGKNTEAFF. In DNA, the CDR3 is TGTGCCAGCAGCTCCGAAGCCGGGAAGAACACTGAAGCTTTCTTT.

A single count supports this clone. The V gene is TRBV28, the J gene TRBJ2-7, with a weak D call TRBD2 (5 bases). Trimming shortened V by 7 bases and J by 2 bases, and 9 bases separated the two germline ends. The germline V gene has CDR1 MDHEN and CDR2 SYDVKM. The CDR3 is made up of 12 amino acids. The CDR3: CASNGLAYEQYF. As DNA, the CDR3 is TGTGCCAGCAATGGACTGGCCTACGAGCAGTACTTC.

CDR3 nucleotide sequence: TGTGCCAGCAGTGATTTATCGGGAGAGACAGGGGTTTACAACGAGCAGTACTTC. Its translation is CASSDLSGETGVYNEQYF. The V gene is TRBV2, the J gene TRBJ2-7, with 8 bases lining up with TRBD1. V shed 3 bases and J 5 bases; nucleotides not matched to a gene: 18. CDR1 and CDR2 (germline): SNHLY, FYNNEI. The CDR3 is 18 residues long.

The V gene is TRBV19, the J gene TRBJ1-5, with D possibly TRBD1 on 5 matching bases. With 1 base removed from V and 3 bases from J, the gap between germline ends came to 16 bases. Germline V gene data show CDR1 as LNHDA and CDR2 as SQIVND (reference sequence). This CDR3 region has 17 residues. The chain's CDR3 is CASSIGAGYLNNQPQHF. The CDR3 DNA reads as TGTGCCAGTAGTATAGGTGCAGGGTATTTGAACAATCAGCCCCAGCATTTT.

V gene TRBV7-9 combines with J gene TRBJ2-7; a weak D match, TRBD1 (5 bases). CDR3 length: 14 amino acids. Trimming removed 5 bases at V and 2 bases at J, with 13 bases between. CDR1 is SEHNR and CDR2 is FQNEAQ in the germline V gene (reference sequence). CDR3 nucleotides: TGTGCCAGCAGCAGGGTCCTAGGGGCCTACGAGCAGTACTTC. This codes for CASSRVLGAYEQYF. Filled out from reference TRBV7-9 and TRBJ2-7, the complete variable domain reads DTGVSQNPRHKITKRGQNVTFRCDPISEHNRLYWYRQTLGQGPEFLTYFQNEAQLEKSRLLSDRFSAERPKGSFSTLEIQRTEQGDSAMYLCASSRVLGAYEQYFGPGTRLTVT.

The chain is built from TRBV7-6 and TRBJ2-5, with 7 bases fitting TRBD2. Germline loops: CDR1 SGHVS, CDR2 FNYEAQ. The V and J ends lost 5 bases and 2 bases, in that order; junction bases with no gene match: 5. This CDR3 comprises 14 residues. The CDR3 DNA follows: TGTGCCAGCAGCACGGGCGGGAGACAAGAGACCCAGTACTTC. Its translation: CASSTGGRQETQYF.

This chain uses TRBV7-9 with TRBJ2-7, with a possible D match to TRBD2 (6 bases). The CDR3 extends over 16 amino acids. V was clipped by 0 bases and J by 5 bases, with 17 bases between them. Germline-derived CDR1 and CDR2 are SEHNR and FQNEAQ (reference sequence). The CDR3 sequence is CASSLATDYRRHEQYF. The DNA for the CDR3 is TGTGCCAGCAGCTTAGCAACGGACTACCGCAGACACGAGCAGTACTTC.

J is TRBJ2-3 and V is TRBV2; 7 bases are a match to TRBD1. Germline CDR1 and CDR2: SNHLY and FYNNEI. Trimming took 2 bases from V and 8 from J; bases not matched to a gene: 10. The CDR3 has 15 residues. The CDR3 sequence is CASSETGTEWGTQYF. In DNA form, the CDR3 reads TGTGCCAGCAGTGAAACGGGGACAGAGTGGGGTACGCAGTATTTT.

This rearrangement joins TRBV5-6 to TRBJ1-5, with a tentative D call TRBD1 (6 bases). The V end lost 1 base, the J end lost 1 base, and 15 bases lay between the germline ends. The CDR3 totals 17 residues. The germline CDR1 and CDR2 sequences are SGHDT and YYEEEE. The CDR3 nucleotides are TGTGCCAGCAGCTTGAGCGGTCAGGGGTTGAGCAATCAGCCCCAGCATTTT. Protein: CASSLSGQGLSNQPQHF.

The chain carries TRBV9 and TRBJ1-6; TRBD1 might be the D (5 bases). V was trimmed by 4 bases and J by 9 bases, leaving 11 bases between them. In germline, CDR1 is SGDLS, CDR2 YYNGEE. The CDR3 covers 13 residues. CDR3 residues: CASSFAGGSPLHF. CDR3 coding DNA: TGTGCCAGCAGCTTCGCCGGGGGTTCACCCCTCCACTTT.

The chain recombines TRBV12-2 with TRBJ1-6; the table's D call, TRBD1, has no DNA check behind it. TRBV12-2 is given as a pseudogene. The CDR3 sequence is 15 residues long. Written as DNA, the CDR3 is TGTGCAAGTCGCACGGACAGCCCCTATAATTCACCCCTCCACTTT. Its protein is CASRTDSPYNSPLHF.

Here the CDR3 reads CASSDASADRDLYGYTF. The CDR3 DNA is TGTGCCAGCAGTGACGCCTCCGCCGACAGGGACCTCTATGGCTACACCTTC. V is TRBV6-1 and J is TRBJ1-2; 7 nucleotides match TRBD1. CDR1 and CDR2 from the germline V gene are MNHNS and SASEGT. CDR3 size: 17 residues. J lost 4 bases, V lost 3 bases, and 14 bases had no gene match.

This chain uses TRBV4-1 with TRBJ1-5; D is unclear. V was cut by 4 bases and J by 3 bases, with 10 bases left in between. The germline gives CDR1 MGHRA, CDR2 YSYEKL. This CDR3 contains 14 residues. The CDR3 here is CASSLTLNNQPQHF. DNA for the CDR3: TGCGCCAGCAGCCTAACTTTAAACAATCAGCCCCAGCATTTT.

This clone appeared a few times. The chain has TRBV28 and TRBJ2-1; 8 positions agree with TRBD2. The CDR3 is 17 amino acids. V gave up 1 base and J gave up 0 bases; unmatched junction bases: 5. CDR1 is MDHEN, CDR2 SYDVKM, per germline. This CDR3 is CASSLFPAGASYNEQFF. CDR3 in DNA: TGTGCCAGCAGTTTATTCCCAGCGGGAGCCTCCTACAATGAGCAGTTCTTC.